This TCR beta chain was sequenced in a study of tumor and adjacent non-tumor tissue in lung cancer. RNA was extracted from bulk tissue without any cell sorting. As regards this clonotype: A read error may explain this, as a much larger clone is one base away.

The library came from three nested PCR rounds adapted from ARM-PCR protocols. TCRdb re-called the multiplex PCR reads through MiXCR, storing one row per CDR3 protein. The sample consists of under 250,000 distinct CDR3 sequences, about 76% of them appearing once. This clonotype originated in a man between 60 and 75 years old with non-small cell lung cancer. The specimen was lung tumor tissue.

In DNA, the CDR3 is TGCGCCAGCAGTGAAAGACCCAAAGGGACCCAGTACTTC. Protein: CASSERPKGTQYF. The chain links TRBV10-2 to TRBJ2-5; no clear D gene. Trimming removed 3 bases at V and 7 bases at J, with 12 bases between. The germline CDR1 and CDR2 sequences are WSHSY and SAAADI. CDR3 length: 13 amino acids.